The source of this T cell receptor (beta chain) is a study of blood T cell repertoires in COVID-19 (dated by TCRdb to 2020 to 2022). As for the study more broadly: Collaborator samples came from the United States, Italy and Spain and covered acute and convalescent phases of COVID-19. Samples were obtained from the ongoing ImmuneRACE study (first 160 participants) and from 1,000 to 1,500 subjects provided by 6 global collaborators. Nearly every sample came with metadata listing a de-identified subject ID, COVID-19 status, age in years and sex. The material from the prospective study consisted of cDNA or gDNA derived from T cells, B-cell-depleted T cells, or PBMCs. Where available, HLA class I and class II types were obtained from metadata supplied by the sample provider rather than from assay-based typing. The repertoires were made available in a free public database intended to serve as a resource for research on the immune response to SARS-CoV-2. Subjects who had been exposed to COVID-19, were actively infected with it, or had recovered from it provided the deeply sampled blood TCRbeta repertoires that made up the dataset. Overall study results and their limits: Clinical and demographic metadata were provided uncurated, with the amount varying by source and participant.

The collaborating institutions used their own protocols to collect whole blood in K2EDTA tubes. Collaborator samples were shipped for TCRbeta analysis as frozen whole blood, isolated PBMCs, or DNA extracted from either sample type. This clone was seen a handful of times. Which antigen it targets is not known. Per-nucleotide qualities are absent, and no much larger clonotype sits a single base away. Per the germline V gene, SGDLS is the CDR1 and YYNGEE is the CDR2. Here V drops 4 bases and J drops 3 bases, and the junction holds 7 bases not matched to any gene. The CDR3 numbers 16 residues from cysteine through phenylalanine. The kept DNA is CDR3 alone, 48 bases in frame from the first base. TCRbeta CDR3 regions were amplified from genomic DNA by means of the immunoSEQ Assay, a bias-controlled multiplex PCR. In the source study's methods: The number of nucleated cells in each sample was estimated from the amplification of reference gene primers within the assay. To quantify the absolute abundance of each unique TCRbeta CDR3 rearrangement, sequence reads were collapsed and filtered. Productive Simpson clonality was computed per sample as the square root of Simpson's diversity index over productive rearrangements. TCRdb's version of the immuneACCESS table is confined to in-frame rearrangements and falls short of the full clone set. An unresolved V gene accounts for under half of the shortfall where checked; the remainder is of unknown origin. The V and J calls and clone size are taken from that table; D and trimming were inferred from the DNA. The sample table lists 150,000 to 200,000 clones, 88% of them with a count of one. Roughly 5.6% of the sample lies in the top ten.

The receptor was derived from a man aged 35 to 55 with active or convalescent COVID-19. The specimen was peripheral blood. Rearrangement joined TRBV9 to TRBJ2-2, and 9 junction bases match TRBD1. This receptor carries the CDR3 CASSPRTGDYTGELFF. The nucleotide sequence reads TGTGCCAGCAGCCCAAGGACAGGGGACTACACCGGGGAGCTGTTTTTT.